These 20 T cell receptor beta chains originate from one sample sequenced in a study of beta chain features in type 1 diabetes. cDNA synthesis used the whole RNA isolate, giving expressed TCRB sequences. The method was immunoSEQ multiplex PCR; TCRdb's version includes in-frame clones alone and lacks a portion of them. The table lists hundreds of thousands of clones, roughly 14% of them singletons. Sample: naive CD4+ T cells from blood. The receptors originated from a middle-aged woman in good health.

The CDR3 loop is CASSMGGTGSQETQYF. The CDR3 DNA follows: TGTGCCAGTAGTATGGGGGGGACAGGGTCCCAAGAGACCCAGTACTTC. The chain uses TRBV19 and TRBJ2-5; TRBD1 matches at 9 bases. The V gene's germline CDR1 is LNHDA and CDR2 SQIVND (reference sequence). CDR3 length equals 16 residues. The ends lost 3 bases at V and 1 base at J; junction bases unmatched: 6.

The V gene is TRBV5-1, the J gene TRBJ2-7; D gene unclear. Germline CDR1 is SGHRS and CDR2 is YFSETQ. V lost 4 bases and J 0 bases, leaving 23 bases between the germline ends. The CDR3 has 18 amino acids. The CDR3 DNA reads as TGCGCCAGCAGCCCGAGACCATACAGCACTTTGAGCTCCTACGAGCAGTACTTC. Protein product: CASSPRPYSTLSSYEQYF. Full variable domain (rest looked up from reference TRBV5-1 and TRBJ2-7): KAGVTQTPRYLIKTRGQQVTLSCSPISGHRSVSWYQQTPGQGLQFLFEYFSETQRNKGNFPGRFSGRQFSNSRSEMNVSTLELGDSALYLCASSPRPYSTLSSYEQYFGPGTRLTVT.

V and J are TRBV9 and TRBJ2-1; 9 bases are shared with TRBD2. This CDR3 comprises 15 residues. J lost 5 bases, V lost 5 bases, and 8 bases had no gene match. The germline V gene has CDR1 SGDLS and CDR2 YYNGEE. The DNA for the CDR3 is TGTGCCAGCAGGGCGGGGGGGGCGCCGAACAATGAGCAGTTCTTC. Translating it yields CASRAGGAPNNEQFF.

This clone was counted many times. V gene TRBV13 combines with J gene TRBJ2-4, with D tentatively TRBD1 (5 bases). Germline CDR1 and CDR2: PRHDT and FYEKMQ (reference sequence). The germline V and J ends were trimmed by 4 bases and 7 bases, with 14 bases remaining between them. The CDR3 is 14 amino acids. The DNA of the CDR3 is TGTGCCAGCAGCTACTCAGGAGCAGGGAACATTCAGTACTTC. Encoded protein: CASSYSGAGNIQYF. Full variable domain (remainder filled in from reference TRBV13 and TRBJ2-4): AAGVIQSPRHLIKEKRETATLKCYPIPRHDTVYWYQQGPGQDPQFLISFYEKMQSDKGSIPDRFSAQQFSDYHSELNMSSLELGDSALYFCASSYSGAGNIQYFGAGTRLSVL.

The rearrangement uses TRBV2 and TRBJ2-7; 13 bases line up with TRBD2. Germline CDR1 SNHLY, CDR2 FYNNEI. With V trimmed by 5 bases and J by 3 bases, 13 bases remained unmatched. This CDR3 contains 18 residues. CDR3 coding DNA: TGTGCCAGCAGTCGGACTAGCGGGGGAACCGCCGTTAGCTACGAGCAGTACTTC. Residues: CASSRTSGGTAVSYEQYF. The complete variable domain, with remaining parts taken from reference TRBV2 and TRBJ2-7, reads EPEVTQTPSHQVTQMGQEVILRCVPISNHLYFYWYRQILGQKVEFLVSFYNNEISEKSEIFDDQFSVERPDGSNFTLKIRSTKLEDSAMYFCASSRTSGGTAVSYEQYFGPGTRLTVT.

The chain joins TRBV5-6 to TRBJ2-1; 9 bases match TRBD1. Germline lookup yields CDR1 SGHDT and CDR2 YYEEEE. The CDR3 sequence is 15 residues long. Losses at the gene ends were 4 bases for V and 6 bases for J; bases not matched to a gene: 8. The CDR3 protein is CASSPLAGQGNEQFF. The CDR3 DNA is TGTGCCAGCAGCCCCCTCGCGGGACAGGGCAATGAGCAGTTCTTC.

This clone has a handful of counts. The gene calls are TRBV6-6 and TRBJ1-2; D is unresolved. In germline, CDR1 is MNHNY, CDR2 SVGAGI (reference sequence). The germline V and J ends were trimmed by 10 bases and 2 bases, with 17 bases remaining between them. CDR3 size: 14 residues. CDR3 sequence: CAIQLASVNYGYTF. The DNA of the CDR3 is TGTGCCATCCAGTTAGCTTCAGTGAACTATGGCTACACCTTC.

This clone was observed a few times. V is TRBV18 and J is TRBJ2-2; 10 bases map to TRBD1. This CDR3 region has 15 residues. Germline V gene data show CDR1 as KGHSH and CDR2 as LQKENI. V was clipped by 7 bases and J by 5 bases; unmatched bases: 7. In nucleotides, the CDR3 is TGTGCCAGCTTTCGTCCGGGACAGGGGACCGGGGAGCTGTTTTTT. It encodes CASFRPGQGTGELFF.

This clone was counted between two and nine times. The chain has TRBV14 and TRBJ2-3; D is perhaps TRBD1 (6 bases). Germline lookup yields CDR1 SGHDN and CDR2 FVKESK. This CDR3 has 15 residues. Trimming cost V 0 bases and J 1 base, with 8 bases left between them. Here the CDR3 DNA reads TGTGCCAGCAGCCAAGATCACAGGGGCACAGATACGCAGTATTTT. Protein: CASSQDHRGTDTQYF.

This clone was detected only a few times. The rearrangement uses TRBV4-1 and TRBJ1-1; D is uncertain. Germline lookup yields CDR1 MGHRA and CDR2 YSYEKL. V shed 3 bases and J shed 4 bases, with 6 bases lying between them. The CDR3 has 12 residues. CDR3 DNA sequence: TGCGCCAGCAGCCAGCGAGGCACTGAAGCTTTCTTT. This encodes CASSQRGTEAFF.

This clone has only a few counts. The rearrangement links TRBV7-9 to TRBJ1-1; D is perhaps TRBD1 (5 bases). V lost 4 bases and J lost 4, with 22 bases in between. Per germline, CDR1 SEHNR and CDR2 FQNEAQ (reference sequence). The CDR3 has 17 amino acids. The CDR3 region is CASSYLIGGQWSTEAFF. For the CDR3, the DNA is TGTGCCAGCAGCTATCTTATCGGTGGACAATGGAGCACTGAAGCTTTCTTT.

Only a few counts were recorded for this clone. The gene calls are TRBV6-5 and TRBJ2-5; a possible D gene is TRBD2 (5 bases). V dropped 6 bases and J dropped 4 bases, with 18 bases sitting between them. CDR3 length: 15 residues. The germline V gene has CDR1 MNHEY and CDR2 SVGAGI. CDR3 amino acids: CASSSRVGGLETQYF. In DNA form, the CDR3 reads TGTGCCAGCAGCTCCCGAGTGGGCGGGCTAGAGACCCAGTACTTC.

This clone was observed a few times. The genes are TRBV5-1 and TRBJ1-2, with TRBD1 as a possible D gene (6 bases). Germline values: CDR1 SGHRS, CDR2 YFSETQ. Trimming took 0 bases from V and 8 from J, leaving 17 bases between them. The CDR3 contains 15 residues. The CDR3 sequence is CASSLEGDVRWGYTF. The CDR3 coding sequence is TGCGCCAGCAGCTTGGAGGGGGACGTTCGATGGGGCTACACCTTC.

This clone occurred a few times. The chain joins TRBV29-1 to TRBJ1-2; 7 bases are shared with TRBD1. This CDR3 contains 13 residues. V shed 6 bases, J shed 4 bases, and the junction held 8 bases outside the gene matches. CDR1 and CDR2 from the germline V gene are SQVTM and ANQGSEA. The CDR3 nucleotides are TGCAGCGTCGGGTCGGGACAGTTCTATGGCTACACCTTC. This codes for CSVGSGQFYGYTF.

There are a few counts of this clone. CDR3 residues: CASRLAGTNEQFF. In DNA, the CDR3 is TGCGCCAGCAGACTAGCGGGCACCAATGAGCAGTTCTTC. The rearrangement uses TRBV5-1 and TRBJ2-1; 9 nucleotides align to TRBD2. The germline V gene has CDR1 SGHRS and CDR2 YFSETQ. The junction had 3 bases not matched to a gene; V was cut back by 5 bases and J by 6 bases. The CDR3 spans 13 residues.

This chain uses TRBV7-9 with TRBJ1-1, with TRBD1 as a possible D gene (5 bases). This CDR3 is 15 amino acids long. Between the trimmed V and J ends, which lost 1 base and 1 base, there was a span of 10 bases. Germline V gene lookup returns CDR1 SEHNR and CDR2 FQNEAQ (reference sequence). Here the CDR3 reads CASSLVAGPNTEAFF. Here the CDR3 DNA reads TGTGCCAGCAGCTTAGTTGCAGGGCCGAACACTGAAGCTTTCTTT.

This clone was recorded a few times. V and J are TRBV9 and TRBJ2-3, with 9 nucleotides matching TRBD1. The CDR3 spans 16 residues. Trimming cost V 4 bases and J 0 bases; bases outside gene matches: 6. Looked up from germline, CDR1 is SGDLS and CDR2 is YYNGEE. CDR3 bases: TGTGCCAGCAGCCTCACGGGACAGGGCAGCACAGATACGCAGTATTTT. Residues: CASSLTGQGSTDTQYF.

This clone was observed a few times. The CDR3 here is CASSPRGSGGANEQFF. In nucleotides, the CDR3 is TGCGCCAGCAGCCCCCGGGGTAGCGGGGGGGCGAATGAGCAGTTCTTC. This chain joins TRBV4-1 and TRBJ2-1; TRBD2 agrees at 11 bases. This CDR3 comprises 16 residues. Trimming removed 4 bases from V and 7 bases from J; junction bases left unmatched: 9. CDR1 and CDR2 (germline): MGHRA, YSYEKL.

This clone turned up a few times. The V and J genes are TRBV4-3 and TRBJ2-5; D may be TRBD2 (6 bases). CDR1 LGHNA and CDR2 YSLEER come from the germline V gene. The CDR3 spans 15 residues. Trimming removed 0 bases from V and 4 bases from J, with 12 bases in between. In DNA, the CDR3 is TGCGCCAGCAGCCAAGATTATAGGGGAGGAGAGACCCAGTACTTC. Its protein is CASSQDYRGGETQYF.

The gene calls are TRBV29-1 and TRBJ1-2; D gene uncertain. V gave up 3 bases and J gave up 8 bases, with 13 bases separating them. The CDR3 is 12 amino acids. The germline V gene has CDR1 SQVTM and CDR2 ANQGSEA. The CDR3, as DNA: TGCAGCGTTGAGACAAGGTTTTTGGGCTACACCTTC. Translation: CSVETRFLGYTF.